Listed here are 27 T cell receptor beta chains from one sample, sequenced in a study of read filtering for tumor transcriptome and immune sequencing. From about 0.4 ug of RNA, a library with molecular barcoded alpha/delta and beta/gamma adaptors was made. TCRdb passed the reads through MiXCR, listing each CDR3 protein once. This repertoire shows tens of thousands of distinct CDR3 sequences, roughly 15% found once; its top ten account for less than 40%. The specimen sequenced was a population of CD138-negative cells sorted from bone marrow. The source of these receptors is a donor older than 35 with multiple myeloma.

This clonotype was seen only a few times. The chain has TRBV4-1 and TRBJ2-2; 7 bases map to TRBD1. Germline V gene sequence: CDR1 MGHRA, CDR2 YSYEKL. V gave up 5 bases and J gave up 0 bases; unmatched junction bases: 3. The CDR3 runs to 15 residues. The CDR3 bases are TGCGCCAGCAGCGTGACAGGGACGAACACCGGGGAGCTGTTTTTT. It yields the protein CASSVTGTNTGELFF.

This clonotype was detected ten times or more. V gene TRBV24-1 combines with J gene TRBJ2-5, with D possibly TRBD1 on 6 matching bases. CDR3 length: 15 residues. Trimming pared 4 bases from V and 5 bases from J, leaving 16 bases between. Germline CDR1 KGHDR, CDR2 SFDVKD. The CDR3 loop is CATSEPTGPLETQYF. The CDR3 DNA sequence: TGTGCCACCAGTGAACCGACAGGCCCTTTGGAGACCCAGTACTTC.

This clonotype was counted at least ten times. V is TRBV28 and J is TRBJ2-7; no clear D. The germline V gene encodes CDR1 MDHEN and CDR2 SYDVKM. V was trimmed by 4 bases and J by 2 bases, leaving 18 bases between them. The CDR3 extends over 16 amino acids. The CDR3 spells CASSYAELWVPYEQYF. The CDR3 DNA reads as TGTGCCAGCAGTTACGCTGAACTTTGGGTTCCCTACGAGCAGTACTTC.

CDR3 DNA: TGCAGCGTTGCAACAGGTGTGTACGAGCAGTACTTC. Translating gives CSVATGVYEQYF. J is TRBJ2-7 and V is TRBV29-1; D might be TRBD1 (5 bases). The CDR3 sequence is 12 residues long. The V end was cut by 4 bases, the J end by 4 bases, with 11 bases between. Germline V gene sequence: CDR1 SQVTM, CDR2 ANQGSEA.

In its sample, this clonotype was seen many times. The CDR3 DNA reads TGCAGTGCCATAGACAGGGGGGTTCTGGCTTTCTTT. This gives the protein CSAIDRGVLAFF. This sequence joins TRBV20-1 and TRBJ1-1; TRBD1 matches 9 bases. The J segment lost 11 bases and the V segment lost 6 bases, leaving 10 bases of the junction unmatched. This CDR3 comprises 12 residues. Germline V gene lookup returns CDR1 DFQATT and CDR2 SNEGSKA (reference sequence).

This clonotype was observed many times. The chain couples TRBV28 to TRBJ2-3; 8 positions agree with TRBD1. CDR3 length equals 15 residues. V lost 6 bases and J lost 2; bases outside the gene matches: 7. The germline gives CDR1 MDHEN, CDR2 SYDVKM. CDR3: CASSPTGDVTDTQYF. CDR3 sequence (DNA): TGTGCCAGCAGCCCGACAGGGGATGTCACAGATACGCAGTATTTT.

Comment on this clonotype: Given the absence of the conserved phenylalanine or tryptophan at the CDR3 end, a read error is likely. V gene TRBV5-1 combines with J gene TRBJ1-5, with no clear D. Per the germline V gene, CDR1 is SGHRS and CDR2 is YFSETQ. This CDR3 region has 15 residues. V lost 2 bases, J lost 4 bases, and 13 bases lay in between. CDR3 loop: CASSFQGQPNQPQHL. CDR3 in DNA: TGCGCCAGCAGCTTCCAAGGGCAGCCTAATCAGCCCCAGCATCTA.

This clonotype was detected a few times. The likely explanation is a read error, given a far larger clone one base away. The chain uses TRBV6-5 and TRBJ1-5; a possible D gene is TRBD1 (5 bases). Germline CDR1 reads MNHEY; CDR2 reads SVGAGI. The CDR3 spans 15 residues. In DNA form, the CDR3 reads TGTGCCAGCAGTGAAAGGTGGGCAGGGAATCAGCCCCGGCATTTT. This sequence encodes CASSERWAGNQPRHF.

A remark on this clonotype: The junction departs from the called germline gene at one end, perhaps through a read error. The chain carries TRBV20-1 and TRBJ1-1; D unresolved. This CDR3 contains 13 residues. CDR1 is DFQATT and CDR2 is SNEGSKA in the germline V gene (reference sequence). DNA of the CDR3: TGCAGTCCATCCCCGGACGGAAACACGGAAGCCCTCTTT. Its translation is CSPSPDGNTEALF.

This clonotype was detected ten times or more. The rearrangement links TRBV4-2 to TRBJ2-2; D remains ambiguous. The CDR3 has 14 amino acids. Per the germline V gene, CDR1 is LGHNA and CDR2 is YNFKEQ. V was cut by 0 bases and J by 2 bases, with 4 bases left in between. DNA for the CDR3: TGTGCCAGCAGCCAAGAGTCAAACACCGGGGAGCTGTTTTTT. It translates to CASSQESNTGELFF.

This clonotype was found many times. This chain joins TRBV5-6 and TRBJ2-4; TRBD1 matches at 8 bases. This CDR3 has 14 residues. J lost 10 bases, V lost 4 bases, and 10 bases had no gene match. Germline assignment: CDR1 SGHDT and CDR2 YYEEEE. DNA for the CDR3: TGTGCCAGCAGCCTGGTAGGACAGGGTAGTATTCAGTACTTC. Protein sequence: CASSLVGQGSIQYF.

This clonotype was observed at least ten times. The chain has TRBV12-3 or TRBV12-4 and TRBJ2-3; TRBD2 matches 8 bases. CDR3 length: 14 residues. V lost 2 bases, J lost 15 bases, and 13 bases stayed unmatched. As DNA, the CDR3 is TGTGCCAGCAGTTTAACGCGGGAGGCCCCCCCGCTATATTTT. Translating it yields CASSLTREAPPLYF.

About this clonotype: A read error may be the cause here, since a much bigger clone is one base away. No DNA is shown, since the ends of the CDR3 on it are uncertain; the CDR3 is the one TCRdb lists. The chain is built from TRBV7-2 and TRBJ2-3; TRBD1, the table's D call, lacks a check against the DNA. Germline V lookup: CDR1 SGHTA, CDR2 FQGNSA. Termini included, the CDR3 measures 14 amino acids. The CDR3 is CASSFGQGTDTRYF.

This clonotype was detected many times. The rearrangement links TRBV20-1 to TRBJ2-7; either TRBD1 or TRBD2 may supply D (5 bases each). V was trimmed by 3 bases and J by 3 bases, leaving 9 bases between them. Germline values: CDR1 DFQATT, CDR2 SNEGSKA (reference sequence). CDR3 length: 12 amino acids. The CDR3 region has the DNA TGCAGTGCTAGGGGGGTGAGCTACGAGCAGTACTTC. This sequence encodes CSARGVSYEQYF.

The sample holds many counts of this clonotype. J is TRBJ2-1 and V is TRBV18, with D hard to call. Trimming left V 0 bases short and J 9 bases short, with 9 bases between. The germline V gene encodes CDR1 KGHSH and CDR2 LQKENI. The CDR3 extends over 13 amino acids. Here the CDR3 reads CASSPPIVGEQFF. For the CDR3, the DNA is TGTGCCAGCTCACCACCGATTGTCGGTGAGCAGTTCTTC.

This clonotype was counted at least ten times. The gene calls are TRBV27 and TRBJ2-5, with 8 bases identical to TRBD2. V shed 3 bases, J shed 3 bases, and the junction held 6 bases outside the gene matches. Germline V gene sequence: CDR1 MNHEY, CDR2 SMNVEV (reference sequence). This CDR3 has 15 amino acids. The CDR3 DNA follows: TGTGCCAGCAGTTTCCGGAGCGGGAGAGAAGAGACCCAGTACTTC. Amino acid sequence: CASSFRSGREETQYF.

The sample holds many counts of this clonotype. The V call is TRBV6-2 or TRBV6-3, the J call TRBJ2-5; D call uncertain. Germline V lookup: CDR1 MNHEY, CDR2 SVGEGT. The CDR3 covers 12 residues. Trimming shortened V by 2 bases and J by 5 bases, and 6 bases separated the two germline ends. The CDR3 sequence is CASSYRYETQYF. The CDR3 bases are TGTGCCAGCAGTTACAGATACGAGACCCAGTACTTC.

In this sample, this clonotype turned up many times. DNA for the CDR3: TGCAGTGCGCAGGGAATTGGGCAGCCCCAGCATTTT. Translating gives CSAQGIGQPQHF. The chain uses TRBV20-1 and TRBJ1-5; maybe TRBD1 (5 bases). The CDR3 has 12 amino acids. V was cut by 6 bases and J by 7 bases, with 13 bases left in between. Germline V gives CDR1 DFQATT, CDR2 SNEGSKA (reference sequence).

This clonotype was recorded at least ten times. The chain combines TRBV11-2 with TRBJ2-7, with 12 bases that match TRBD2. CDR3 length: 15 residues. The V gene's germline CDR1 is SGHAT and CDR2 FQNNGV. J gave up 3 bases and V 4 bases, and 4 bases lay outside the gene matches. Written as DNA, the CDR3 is TGTGCCAGCAGCTGGACTAGCGGGAAGGGCTACGAGCAGTACTTC. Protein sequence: CASSWTSGKGYEQYF.

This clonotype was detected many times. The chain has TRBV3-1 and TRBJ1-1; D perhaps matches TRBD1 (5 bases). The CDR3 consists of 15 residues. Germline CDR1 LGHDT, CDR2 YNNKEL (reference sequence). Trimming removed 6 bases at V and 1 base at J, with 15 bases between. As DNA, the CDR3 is TGTGCCAGCAGGCAGACCGGGACGGAGAACACTGAAGCTTTCTTT. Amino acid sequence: CASRQTGTENTEAFF.

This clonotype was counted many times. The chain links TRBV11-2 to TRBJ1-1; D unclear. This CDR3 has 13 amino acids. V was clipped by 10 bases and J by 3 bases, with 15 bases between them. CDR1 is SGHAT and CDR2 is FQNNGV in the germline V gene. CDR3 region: CATAPRQDTEAFF. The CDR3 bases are TGTGCCACCGCCCCCCGTCAGGACACTGAAGCTTTCTTT. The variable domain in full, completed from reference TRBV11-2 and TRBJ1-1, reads EAGVAQSPRYKIIEKRQSVAFWCNPISGHATLYWYQQILGQGPKLLIQFQNNGVVDDSQLPKDRFSAERLKGVDSTLKIQPAKLEDSAVYLCATAPRQDTEAFFGQGTRLTVV.

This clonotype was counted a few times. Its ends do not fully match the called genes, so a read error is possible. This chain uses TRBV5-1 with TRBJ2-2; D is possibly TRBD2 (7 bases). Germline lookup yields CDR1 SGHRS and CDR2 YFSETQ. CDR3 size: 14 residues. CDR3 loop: CASSWGGVPGEPFF. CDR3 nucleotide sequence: TGCGCCAGCAGCTGGGGGGGCGTCCCCGGGGAGCCGTTTTTT.

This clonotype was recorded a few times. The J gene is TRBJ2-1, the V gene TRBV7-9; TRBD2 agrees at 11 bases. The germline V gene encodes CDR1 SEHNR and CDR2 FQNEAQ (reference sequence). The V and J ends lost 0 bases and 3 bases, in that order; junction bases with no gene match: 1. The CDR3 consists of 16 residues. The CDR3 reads CASSLAGLAGYNEQFF. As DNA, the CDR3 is TGTGCCAGCAGCTTAGCTGGACTAGCGGGCTACAATGAGCAGTTCTTC. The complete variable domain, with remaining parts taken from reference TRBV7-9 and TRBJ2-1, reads DTGVSQNPRHKITKRGQNVTFRCDPISEHNRLYWYRQTLGQGPEFLTYFQNEAQLEKSRLLSDRFSAERPKGSFSTLEIQRTEQGDSAMYLCASSLAGLAGYNEQFFGPGTRLTVL.

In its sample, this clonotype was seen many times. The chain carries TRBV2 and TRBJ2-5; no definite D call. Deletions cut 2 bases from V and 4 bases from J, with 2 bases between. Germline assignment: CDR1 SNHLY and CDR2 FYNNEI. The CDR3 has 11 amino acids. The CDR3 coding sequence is TGTGCCAGCAGTGAAACAGAGACCCAGTACTTC. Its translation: CASSETETQYF.

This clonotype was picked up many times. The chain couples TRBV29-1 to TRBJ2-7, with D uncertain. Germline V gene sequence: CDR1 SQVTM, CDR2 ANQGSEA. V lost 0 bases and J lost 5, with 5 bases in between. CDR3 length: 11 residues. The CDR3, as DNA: TGCAGCGTTGAAGACGTGAACGAGCAGTACTTC. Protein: CSVEDVNEQYF.

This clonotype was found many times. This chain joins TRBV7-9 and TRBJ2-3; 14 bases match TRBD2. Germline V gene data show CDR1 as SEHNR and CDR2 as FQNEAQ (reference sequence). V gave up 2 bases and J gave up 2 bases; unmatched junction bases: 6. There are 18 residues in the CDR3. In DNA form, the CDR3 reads TGTGCCAGCAGCTTAAATGGACTAGCGGGAGGCTACACAGATACGCAGTATTTT. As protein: CASSLNGLAGGYTDTQYF.

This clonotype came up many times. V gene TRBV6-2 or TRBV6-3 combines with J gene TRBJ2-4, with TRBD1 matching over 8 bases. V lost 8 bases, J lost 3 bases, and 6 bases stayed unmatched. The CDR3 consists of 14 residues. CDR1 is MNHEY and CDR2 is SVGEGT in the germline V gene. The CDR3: CASRTGLDKNIQYF. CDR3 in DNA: TGTGCCAGCCGGACAGGGCTAGACAAAAACATTCAGTACTTC.